This T cell receptor beta chain was captured in a study of T cells in Graves' hyperthyroidism and ophthalmopathy. Study information: Before treatment of any kind, peripheral blood was taken at initial diagnosis. Whole-study results and caveats: Ophthalmopathy was distinguished from stable hyperthyroidism by 13 V-J signatures.

This CDR3 is built from 15 residues. Trimming shortened V by 5 bases and J by 6 bases, and 16 bases separated the two germline ends. Per the germline V gene, CDR1 is SGHTA and CDR2 is FQGNSA. This clonotype has just a few counts. Its antigen is not identified. RNA transcripts served as the template for amplifying TCR beta CDR3 regions. The study used the HTBI primer set for a first-round RT-PCR of the TCR CDR3. TCRdb reprocessed the multiplex PCR reads with MiXCR, giving one entry per CDR3 protein. The sample consists of about 640,000 distinct CDR3 sequences, around 21% of them appearing once. Sequencing input: blood. The V gene is TRBV7-2, the J gene TRBJ1-4; D call uncertain. This TCR was recovered from a man aged 30 to 39 with Graves' ophthalmopathy. The CDR3 is CASSLSGMLHEKLFF. The CDR3 DNA is TGTGCCAGCAGCCTATCCGGGATGCTTCATGAAAAACTGTTTTTT.